This entry lists 20 T cell receptor beta chains sequenced from one sample in a study of long-term antiretroviral therapy in people with HIV. Run at survey level, the immunoSEQ assay was version v3.0. Here immunoSEQ multiplex PCR was the method, and the copy in TCRdb shows in-frame clones only, minus some. Of 30,000 or so clones in the sample, about three quarters are singletons; the top ten hold approximately 8.5%. Sequences were derived from unsorted PBMCs, sampled 1.5 years before starting antiretroviral therapy. Receptors originate from a man between 18 and 29 years old with HIV.

In this sample, this clone turned up once. This rearrangement joins TRBV9 to TRBJ2-1; tentatively, D is TRBD2 (6 bases). The CDR3 is 15 residues long. Germline V gene lookup returns CDR1 SGDLS and CDR2 YYNGEE. V was trimmed by 3 bases and J by 3 bases, leaving 13 bases between them. The CDR3 coding sequence is TGTGCCAGCAGCGCGGGAGTGAGGGACTACAATGAGCAGTTCTTC. This sequence encodes CASSAGVRDYNEQFF.

The V call is TRBV7-8, the J call TRBJ2-1, with TRBD2 identical over 8 bases. This CDR3 spans 14 amino acids. V shed 2 bases and J 7 bases; nucleotides not matched to a gene: 4. The germline V gene has CDR1 SGHVS and CDR2 FQNEAQ. CDR3: CASSLLLAGNEQFF. Written as DNA, the CDR3 is TGTGCCAGCAGCTTACTTCTAGCGGGTAATGAGCAGTTCTTC.

This clone came up once. The rearrangement joins TRBV29-1 to TRBJ2-1; D perhaps matches TRBD2 (6 bases). Germline V gene lookup returns CDR1 SQVTM and CDR2 ANQGSEA. Trimming shortened V by 3 bases and J by 5 bases, and 11 bases separated the two germline ends. This CDR3 comprises 13 residues. The CDR3 DNA sequence: TGCAGCGTTGATCGGGAGTGGGACAATGAGCAGTTCTTC. Its translation: CSVDREWDNEQFF.

This chain links TRBV11-3 with TRBJ2-2; D is unresolved. Germline V gives CDR1 SGHNT, CDR2 YENEEA. Between the trimmed V and J ends, which lost 2 bases and 6 bases, there was a span of 7 bases. This CDR3 contains 13 residues. The CDR3 DNA reads as TGTGCCAGCAGCTTAAACCTGGCCGGGGAGCTGTTTTTT. Its protein product is CASSLNLAGELFF.

This rearrangement joins TRBV27 to TRBJ2-1; TRBD2 matches at 7 bases. Losses at the gene ends were 5 bases for V and 4 bases for J; bases not matched to a gene: 5. Germline-derived CDR1 and CDR2 are MNHEY and SMNVEV (reference sequence). This CDR3 is 14 amino acids long. CDR3 coding DNA: TGTGCCAGCAGTGACGGACTAGGGTACAATGAGCAGTTCTTC. Translating gives CASSDGLGYNEQFF.

The V call is TRBV7-2, the J call TRBJ2-2; 7 bases fit TRBD1. V was clipped by 4 bases and J by 1 base; unmatched bases: 3. Germline CDR1 reads SGHTA; CDR2 reads FQGNSA. There are 15 residues in the CDR3. In DNA, the CDR3 is TGTGCCAGCAGCTCAAGACAGGGGAACACCGGGGAGCTGTTTTTT. Translation: CASSSRQGNTGELFF.

The CDR3 is CASSTQAGPADTQYF. The CDR3 bases are TGTGCCAGTAGTACCCAAGCGGGGCCGGCCGATACGCAGTATTTT. The rearrangement links TRBV19 to TRBJ2-3; the match to TRBD2 covers 7 bases. The CDR3 covers 15 residues. Per the germline V gene, CDR1 is LNHDA and CDR2 is SQIVND (reference sequence). Trimming took 4 bases from V and 6 from J; bases not matched to a gene: 10.

This clone showed up just a few times. In DNA form, the CDR3 reads TGCGCCAGCAGCTACCGGGACGCATTGAGGGAGACCCAGTACTTC. It is translated as CASSYRDALRETQYF. The chain uses TRBV5-1 and TRBJ2-5; D possibly uses TRBD1 or TRBD2 (5 bases each). Trimming stripped 3 bases from V and 5 bases from J, with 17 bases between. Germline V gene lookup returns CDR1 SGHRS and CDR2 YFSETQ. The CDR3 covers 15 residues.

The gene calls are TRBV30 and TRBJ1-5, with a tentative D call TRBD1 (6 bases). V was trimmed by 0 bases and J by 7 bases, leaving 16 bases between them. The germline V gene encodes CDR1 GTSNPN and CDR2 SVGIG (reference sequence). The CDR3 sequence is 15 residues long. In DNA form, the CDR3 reads TGTGCCTGGAGTGTACGCGGGGGGCTGGGACAGCCCCAGCATTTT. This sequence encodes CAWSVRGGLGQPQHF. Filled out from reference TRBV30 and TRBJ1-5, the complete variable domain reads SQTIHQWPATLVQPVGSPLSLECTVEGTSNPNLYWYRQAAGRGLQLLFYSVGIGQISSEVPQNLSASRPQDRQFILSSKKLLLSDSGFYLCAWSVRGGLGQPQHFGDGTRLSIL.

The rearrangement links TRBV29-1 to TRBJ1-5, with a possible D match to TRBD1 (5 bases). The CDR3 totals 14 residues. V lost 7 bases to trimming and J lost 2 bases, with 15 bases between them. CDR1 and CDR2 from the germline V gene are SQVTM and ANQGSEA. The CDR3 nucleotides read TGCAGCGCTTCCCAGGGTATGGGCAATCAGCCCCAGCATTTT. Protein sequence: CSASQGMGNQPQHF.

The V gene is TRBV5-1, the J gene TRBJ2-7; the match to TRBD1 covers 9 bases. CDR3 length equals 14 residues. CDR1 is SGHRS, CDR2 YFSETQ, per germline. The V segment lost 0 bases and the J segment 5 bases; nucleotides outside the gene matches: 3. CDR3: CASSLVGQGHEQYF. Here the CDR3 DNA reads TGCGCCAGCAGCTTGGTGGGACAGGGACACGAGCAGTACTTC.

The chain employs TRBV7-9 and TRBJ2-3; weak D call: TRBD1 (6 bases). V was clipped by 3 bases and J by 3 bases, with 7 bases between them. Germline CDR1 reads SEHNR; CDR2 reads FQNEAQ (reference sequence). This CDR3 is built from 13 residues. CDR3 loop: CASSFTGTDTQYF. CDR3 DNA: TGTGCCAGCAGCTTCACAGGGACAGATACGCAGTATTTT.

V is TRBV7-2 and J is TRBJ2-1; maybe TRBD1 (7 bases). V gave up 1 base and J gave up 4 bases, with 14 bases separating them. This CDR3 spans 16 amino acids. In germline, CDR1 is SGHTA, CDR2 FQGNSA. For the CDR3, the DNA is TGTGCCAGCAGCTTAGTGGCGGGGACAGTATACAATGAGCAGTTCTTC. Residues: CASSLVAGTVYNEQFF.

This chain connects TRBV6-4 to TRBJ1-4; D remains ambiguous. The V and J ends lost 3 bases and 5 bases respectively, with 7 bases between them. In germline, CDR1 is MRHNA, CDR2 SNTAGT. There are 13 residues in the CDR3. The CDR3 reads CASSEQENEKLFF. The DNA of the CDR3 is TGTGCCAGCAGTGAGCAGGAGAATGAAAAACTGTTTTTT.

This clone was observed a handful of times. The chain carries TRBV2 and TRBJ1-4; D perhaps matches TRBD1 (6 bases). CDR1 is SNHLY, CDR2 FYNNEI, per germline. This CDR3 has 14 amino acids. Trimming removed 3 bases at V and 5 bases at J, with 10 bases between. The CDR3 protein is CASSETGRNEKLFF. The CDR3 DNA sequence: TGTGCCAGCAGTGAGACAGGCCGCAATGAAAAACTGTTTTTT.

By sample share, this clone is medium-sized. The V call is TRBV7-8, the J call TRBJ2-2; TRBD1 agrees at 7 bases. V lost 8 bases to trimming and J lost 2 bases; unmatched junction nucleotides: 14. The germline V gene encodes CDR1 SGHVS and CDR2 FQNEAQ. The CDR3 has 17 amino acids. The CDR3 sequence: CASEFTQGQTNTGELFF. The CDR3 nucleotides read TGTGCCAGCGAATTTACCCAGGGACAGACAAACACCGGGGAGCTGTTTTTT.

The rearrangement joins TRBV7-2 to TRBJ2-7; TRBD2 is a possible D gene (6 bases). V gave up 0 bases and J gave up 0 bases, with 9 bases separating them. The CDR3 is 15 amino acids. CDR1 is SGHTA and CDR2 is FQGNSA in the germline V gene. CDR3 sequence reads: CASSLAGGFSYEQYF. The DNA for the CDR3 is TGTGCCAGCAGCTTAGCCGGGGGTTTCTCCTACGAGCAGTACTTC.

Only a few counts were recorded for this clone. CDR3 nucleotide sequence: TGTGCCAGCAGTTTCGGGTGGCAGGGAAAGTATTCACCCCTCCACTTT. This translates into CASSFGWQGKYSPLHF. The V call is TRBV27, the J call TRBJ1-6; possible D gene TRBD1, 5 bases. This CDR3 comprises 16 residues. CDR1 is MNHEY, CDR2 SMNVEV, per germline (reference sequence). The V end was cut by 3 bases, the J end by 8 bases, with 17 bases between.

The chain couples TRBV11-2 to TRBJ2-5; 8 nucleotides agree with TRBD1. With V trimmed by 3 bases and J by 5 bases, 5 bases remained unmatched. The CDR3 runs 14 residues. The germline CDR1 and CDR2 sequences are SGHAT and FQNNGV. The DNA for the CDR3 is TGTGCCAGCAGCTTCGACAGGGGTGCCGAGACCCAGTACTTC. Its protein product is CASSFDRGAETQYF. The complete variable domain, with remaining parts taken from reference TRBV11-2 and TRBJ2-5, reads EAGVAQSPRYKIIEKRQSVAFWCNPISGHATLYWYQQILGQGPKLLIQFQNNGVVDDSQLPKDRFSAERLKGVDSTLKIQPAKLEDSAVYLCASSFDRGAETQYFGPGTRLLVL.

This clone was seen a single time. The chain combines TRBV6-5 with TRBJ2-1; D unresolved. V lost 4 bases, J lost 6 bases, and 7 bases lay in between. This CDR3 has 12 amino acids. Germline CDR1 is MNHEY and CDR2 is SVGAGI. The DNA of the CDR3 is TGTGCCAGCAGTTTAGTAACCAATGAGCAGTTCTTC. It codes for CASSLVTNEQFF.